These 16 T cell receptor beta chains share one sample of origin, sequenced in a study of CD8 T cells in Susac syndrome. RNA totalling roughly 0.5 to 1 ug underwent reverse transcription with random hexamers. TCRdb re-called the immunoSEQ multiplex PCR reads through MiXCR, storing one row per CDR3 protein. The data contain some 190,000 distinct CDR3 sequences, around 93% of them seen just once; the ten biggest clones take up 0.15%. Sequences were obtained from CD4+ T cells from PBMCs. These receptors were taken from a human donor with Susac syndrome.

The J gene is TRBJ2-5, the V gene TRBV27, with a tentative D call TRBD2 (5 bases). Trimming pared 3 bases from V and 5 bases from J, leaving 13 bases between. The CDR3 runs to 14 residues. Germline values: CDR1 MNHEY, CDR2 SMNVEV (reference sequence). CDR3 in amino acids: CASSFTGVRETQYF. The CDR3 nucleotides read TGTGCCAGCAGTTTCACCGGGGTGAGGGAGACCCAGTACTTC.

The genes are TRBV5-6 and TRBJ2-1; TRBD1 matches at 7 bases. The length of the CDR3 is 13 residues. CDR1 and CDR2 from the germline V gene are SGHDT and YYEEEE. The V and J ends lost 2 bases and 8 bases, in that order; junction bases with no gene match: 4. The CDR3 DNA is TGTGCCAGCAGCTTACAGGGGCGGGATGAGCAGTTCTTC. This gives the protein CASSLQGRDEQFF.

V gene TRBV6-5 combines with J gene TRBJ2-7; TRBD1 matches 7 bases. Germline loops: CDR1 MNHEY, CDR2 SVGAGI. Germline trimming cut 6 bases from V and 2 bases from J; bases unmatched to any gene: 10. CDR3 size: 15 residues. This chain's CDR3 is CASRSTGTAPYEQYF. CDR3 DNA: TGTGCCAGCAGGAGTACCGGGACAGCGCCCTACGAGCAGTACTTC.

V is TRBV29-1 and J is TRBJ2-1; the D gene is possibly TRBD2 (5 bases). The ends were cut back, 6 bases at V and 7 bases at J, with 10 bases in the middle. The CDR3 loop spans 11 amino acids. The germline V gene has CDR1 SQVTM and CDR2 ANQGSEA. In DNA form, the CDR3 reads TGCAGCGTAAAGAGGGAGAATGAGCAGTTCTTC. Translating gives CSVKRENEQFF.

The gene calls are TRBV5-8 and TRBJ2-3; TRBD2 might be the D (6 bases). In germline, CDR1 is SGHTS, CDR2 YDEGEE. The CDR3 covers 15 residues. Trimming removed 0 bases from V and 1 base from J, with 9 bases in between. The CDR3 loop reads CASSLELAGTDTQYF. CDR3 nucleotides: TGTGCCAGCAGCTTGGAATTAGCGGGCACAGATACGCAGTATTTT.

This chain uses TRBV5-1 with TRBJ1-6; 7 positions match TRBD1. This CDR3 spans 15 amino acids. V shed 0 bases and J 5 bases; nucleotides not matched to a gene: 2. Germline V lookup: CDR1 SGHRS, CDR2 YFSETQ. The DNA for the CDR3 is TGCGCCAGCAGCTTGGAGGGACAGCATAATTCACCCCTCCACTTT. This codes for CASSLEGQHNSPLHF.

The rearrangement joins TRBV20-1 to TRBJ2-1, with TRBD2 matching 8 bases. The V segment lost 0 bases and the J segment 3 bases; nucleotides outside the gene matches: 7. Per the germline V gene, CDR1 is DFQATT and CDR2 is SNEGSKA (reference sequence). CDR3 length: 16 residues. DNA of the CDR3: TGCAGTGCTAGAGATCCCGGGGGGGGGTTCTACAATGAGCAGTTCTTC. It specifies CSARDPGGGFYNEQFF.

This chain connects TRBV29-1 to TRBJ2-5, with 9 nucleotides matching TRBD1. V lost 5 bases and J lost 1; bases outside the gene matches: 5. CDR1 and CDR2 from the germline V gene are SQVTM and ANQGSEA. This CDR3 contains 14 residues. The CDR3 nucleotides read TGCAGCGTTATAAGGACAGGGGTCCAAGAGACCCAGTACTTC. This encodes CSVIRTGVQETQYF. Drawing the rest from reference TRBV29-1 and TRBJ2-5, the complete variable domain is SAVISQKPSRDICQRGTSLTIQCQVDSQVTMMFWYRQQPGQSLTLIATANQGSEATYESGFVIDKFPISRPNLTFSTLTVSNMSPEDSSIYLCSVIRTGVQETQYFGPGTRLLVL.

DNA of the CDR3: TGTGCCAGCAGCCAAGAGACGGAGAGGGAGTCTGGCTACACCTTC. Its protein product is CASSQETERESGYTF. V and J are TRBV4-2 and TRBJ1-2; D remains ambiguous. The V gene's germline CDR1 is LGHNA and CDR2 YNFKEQ. This CDR3 has 15 residues. Between the trimmed V and J ends, which lost 0 bases and 7 bases, there was a span of 15 bases.

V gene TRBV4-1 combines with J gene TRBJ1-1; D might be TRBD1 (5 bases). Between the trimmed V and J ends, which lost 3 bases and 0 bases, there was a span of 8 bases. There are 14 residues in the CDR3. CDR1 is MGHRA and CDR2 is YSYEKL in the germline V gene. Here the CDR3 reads CASSQVTVNTEAFF. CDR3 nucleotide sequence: TGCGCCAGCAGCCAGGTGACAGTGAACACTGAAGCTTTCTTT.

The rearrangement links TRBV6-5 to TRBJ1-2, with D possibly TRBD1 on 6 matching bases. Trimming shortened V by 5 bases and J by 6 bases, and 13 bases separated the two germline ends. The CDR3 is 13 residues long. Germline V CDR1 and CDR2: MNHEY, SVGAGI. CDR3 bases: TGTGCCAGCAGTCGCCCGGAGGGGGATGGCTACACCTTC. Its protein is CASSRPEGDGYTF.

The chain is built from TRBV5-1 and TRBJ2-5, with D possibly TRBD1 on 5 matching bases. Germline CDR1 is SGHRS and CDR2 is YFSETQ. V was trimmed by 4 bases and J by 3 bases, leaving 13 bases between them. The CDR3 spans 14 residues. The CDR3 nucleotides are TGCGCCAGCAGCCGCTCGCAAGGGGAAGAGACCCAGTACTTC. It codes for CASSRSQGEETQYF.

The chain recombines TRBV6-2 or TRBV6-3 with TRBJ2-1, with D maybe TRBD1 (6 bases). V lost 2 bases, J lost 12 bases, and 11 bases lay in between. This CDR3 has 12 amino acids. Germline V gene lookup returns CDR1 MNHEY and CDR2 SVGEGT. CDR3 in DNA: TGTGCCAGCAGTTACACAGGGTCGTCGCAGTTCTTC. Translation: CASSYTGSSQFF.

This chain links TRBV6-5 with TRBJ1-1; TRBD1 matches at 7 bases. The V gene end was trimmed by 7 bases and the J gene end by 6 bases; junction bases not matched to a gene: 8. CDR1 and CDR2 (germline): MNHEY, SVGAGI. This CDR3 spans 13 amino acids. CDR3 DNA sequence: TGTGCCAGCACGTCTACAGGGGCCGCTGAAGCTTTCTTT. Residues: CASTSTGAAEAFF.

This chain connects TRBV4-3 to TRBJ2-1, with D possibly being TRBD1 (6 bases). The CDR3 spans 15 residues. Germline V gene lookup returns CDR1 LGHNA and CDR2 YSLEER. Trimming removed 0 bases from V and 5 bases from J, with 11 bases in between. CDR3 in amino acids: CASSQEPDSHNEQFF. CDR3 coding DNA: TGCGCCAGCAGCCAAGAACCGGACAGCCACAATGAGCAGTTCTTC.

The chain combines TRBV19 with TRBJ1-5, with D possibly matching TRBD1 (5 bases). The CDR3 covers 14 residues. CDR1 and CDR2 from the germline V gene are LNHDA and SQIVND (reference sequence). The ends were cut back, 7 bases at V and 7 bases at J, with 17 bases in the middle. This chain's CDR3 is CASNTGTFGQPQHF. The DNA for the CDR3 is TGTGCCAGTAACACCGGGACGTTCGGACAGCCCCAGCATTTT.